These 23 T cell receptor beta chains came from one sample sequenced in a study of shared clonotypes between healthy human individuals. Assay used: immunoSEQ multiplex PCR; TCRdb lists only in-frame clones, some missing. Here the sample spans 950,000 to 1,100,000 clones, around 74% being singletons. Sequences were obtained from memory CD4+ T cells sorted from blood. Noted subset: CD45RA-negative fraction. The receptors originated from a man younger than 30 in good health.

In the case of this clone: Distinct nucleotide sequences in the sample also encode this CDR3. CDR3 nucleotides: TGCGCCAGCAGTCTCGGGGGCCGGAACACCGGGGAGCTGTTTTTT. This encodes CASSLGGRNTGELFF. The chain couples TRBV5-1 to TRBJ2-2; D could derive from TRBD1 or TRBD2 (6 bases each). The germline CDR1 and CDR2 sequences are SGHRS and YFSETQ. The CDR3 covers 15 residues. Trimming removed 5 bases at V and 1 base at J, with 12 bases between.

There are a few counts of this clone. This chain joins TRBV5-4 and TRBJ2-7; the D call may be TRBD1 or TRBD2 (6 bases each). CDR1 SGHNT and CDR2 YYREEE come from the germline V gene (reference sequence). This CDR3 contains 14 residues. V gave up 2 bases and J gave up 4 bases, with 13 bases separating them. DNA for the CDR3: TGTGCCAGCAGCTTTGGGGGGCGGATGTACGAGCAGTACTTC. It specifies CASSFGGRMYEQYF.

CDR3 sequence reads: CASGPMGLGGAGELFF. The CDR3 coding sequence is TGTGCCAGCGGCCCTATGGGACTAGGGGGTGCCGGGGAGCTGTTTTTT. This sequence joins TRBV27 and TRBJ2-2, with 8 bases that match TRBD2. Germline V CDR1 and CDR2: MNHEY, SMNVEV (reference sequence). The CDR3 spans 16 residues. V dropped 8 bases and J dropped 6; count of bases not matched to a gene: 14.

This chain links TRBV9 with TRBJ2-2; 8 bases are shared with TRBD2. CDR1 and CDR2 (germline): SGDLS, YYNGEE. The V gene end was trimmed by 0 bases and the J gene end by 8 bases; junction bases not matched to a gene: 3. This CDR3 spans 14 amino acids. The CDR3, as DNA: TGTGCCAGCAGCGTAGGAGCGGGGGTAGGGGAGCTGTTTTTT. It translates to CASSVGAGVGELFF.

This chain links TRBV6-1 with TRBJ1-2; D perhaps matches TRBD1 (5 bases). V gave up 8 bases and J gave up 5 bases, with 15 bases separating them. CDR1 is MNHNS, CDR2 SASEGT, per germline. This CDR3 is 13 amino acids long. CDR3 residues: CASLNRSTYGYTF. The CDR3 DNA follows: TGTGCCAGCTTAAACAGGTCCACTTATGGCTACACCTTC.

This clone was observed a single time. CDR3 coding DNA: TGTGCCAGCAGTGAATCACCGGGGCCCTACGAGCAGTACTTC. Protein: CASSESPGPYEQYF. The chain employs TRBV6-1 and TRBJ2-7; D possibly uses TRBD1 or TRBD2 (5 bases each). Germline loops: CDR1 MNHNS, CDR2 SASEGT. V lost 2 bases and J lost 2, with 10 bases in between. The CDR3 is made up of 14 amino acids.

About this clone itself: The sample holds other DNA sequences that translate to the same CDR3. This chain links TRBV10-3 with TRBJ2-5; tentatively, D is TRBD2 (7 bases). CDR1 and CDR2 (germline): ENHRY, SYGVKD. V lost 3 bases to trimming and J lost 4 bases, with 9 bases between them. The CDR3 sequence is 13 residues long. The CDR3 sequence: CAISEGGGETQYF. The CDR3 DNA is TGTGCCATCAGTGAAGGGGGGGGAGAGACCCAGTACTTC.

The chain recombines TRBV28 with TRBJ1-2; TRBD1 matches 9 bases. This CDR3 is built from 13 residues. Unmatched junction bases numbered 4, after V lost 7 bases and J lost 4 bases. Per the germline V gene, CDR1 is MDHEN and CDR2 is SYDVKM. CDR3 amino acids: CASNRDRVYGYTF. As DNA, the CDR3 is TGTGCCAGCAACCGGGACAGGGTCTATGGCTACACCTTC.

This chain connects TRBV5-5 to TRBJ2-7; 7 nucleotides line up with TRBD2. The CDR3 has 14 amino acids. Germline V CDR1 and CDR2: SGHKS, YYEKEE (reference sequence). The V gene end was trimmed by 0 bases and the J gene end by 7 bases; junction bases not matched to a gene: 7. The CDR3 reads CASSLAVASGEQYF. The CDR3, as DNA: TGTGCCAGCAGCTTGGCCGTTGCTAGCGGAGAGCAGTACTTC.

Points on this clone: At the DNA level, this CDR3 is encoded by other sequences in the same sample as well. The rearrangement links TRBV28 to TRBJ1-2, with D uncertain. The CDR3 has 13 residues. The germline CDR1 and CDR2 sequences are MDHEN and SYDVKM. The germline V and J ends were trimmed by 5 bases and 3 bases, with 10 bases remaining between them. The CDR3 loop is CASSLGRDYGYTF. In DNA form, the CDR3 reads TGTGCCAGCAGTCTCGGGAGAGACTATGGCTACACCTTC.

This chain links TRBV4-3 with TRBJ1-2; a weak D match, TRBD1 (5 bases). The CDR3 is 15 residues long. The ends were cut back, 1 base at V and 0 bases at J, with 9 bases in the middle. CDR1 and CDR2 from the germline V gene are LGHNA and YSLEER. CDR3 amino acids: CASSQVTDPNYGYTF. CDR3 DNA: TGCGCCAGCAGCCAAGTGACAGACCCTAACTATGGCTACACCTTC.

V gene TRBV5-4 combines with J gene TRBJ1-1; 10 bases agree with TRBD1. The CDR3 has 17 amino acids. J lost 1 base, V lost 4 bases, and 10 bases had no gene match. Germline-derived CDR1 and CDR2 are SGHNT and YYREEE (reference sequence). The CDR3: CASSGDRGSIRNTEAFF. Here the CDR3 DNA reads TGTGCCAGCAGCGGGGACAGGGGTAGTATCCGGAACACTGAAGCTTTCTTT.

This clone came up a few times. The chain is built from TRBV7-3 and TRBJ1-3; D is unresolved. Germline V lookup: CDR1 SGHTA, CDR2 FQGTGA. The V and J ends lost 5 bases and 1 base respectively, with 12 bases between them. This CDR3 contains 15 residues. For the CDR3, the DNA is TGTGCCAGCAGCCCTCTCCCCGGGTCTGGAAACACCATATATTTT. This codes for CASSPLPGSGNTIYF.

This chain joins TRBV5-4 and TRBJ2-2; 7 bases fit TRBD2. The CDR3 covers 16 residues. V shed 0 bases, J shed 5 bases, and the junction held 7 bases outside the gene matches. Per germline, CDR1 SGHNT and CDR2 YYREEE (reference sequence). The DNA of the CDR3 is TGTGCCAGCAGCTTGGGCGGGACTATCTCTACCGGGGAGCTGTTTTTT. Translation: CASSLGGTISTGELFF.

This clone came up a few times. The chain carries TRBV25-1 and TRBJ2-3, with 11 bases that match TRBD2. The trim removed 7 bases at V and 2 bases at J, leaving 8 bases unmatched. The CDR3 is 16 residues long. CDR1 is MGHDK and CDR2 is SYGVNS in the germline V gene. The CDR3 nucleotides read TGTGCCAGCACCCCCGGGACTAGCGGAGCCACAGATACGCAGTATTTT. This translates into CASTPGTSGATDTQYF.

This chain joins TRBV7-8 and TRBJ1-4, with D possibly TRBD1 on 6 matching bases. Germline CDR1 and CDR2: SGHVS and FQNEAQ. Trimming shortened V by 0 bases and J by 4 bases, and 6 bases separated the two germline ends. This CDR3 has 14 residues. The CDR3 is CASSLARGNEKLFF. The CDR3 nucleotides are TGTGCCAGCAGCTTAGCCAGGGGTAATGAAAAACTGTTTTTT.

The chain joins TRBV28 to TRBJ1-2, with D uncertain. The CDR3 loop spans 13 amino acids. Trimming stripped 1 base from V and 4 bases from J, with 7 bases between. The V gene's germline CDR1 is MDHEN and CDR2 SYDVKM. The CDR3, as DNA: TGTGCCAGCAGTTTATCAGTAGCCTATGGCTACACCTTC. Amino acids: CASSLSVAYGYTF.

This clone is a singleton in its sample. Since a far larger clone is one base different, this is likely a read error. CDR3 region: CASSEGGGRTDTQYF. The CDR3 coding sequence is TGTGCCAGCAGCGAAGGGGGGGGCCGGACAGATACGCAGTATTTT. The V call is TRBV25-1, the J call TRBJ2-3; tentatively, D is TRBD2 (7 bases). Germline CDR1 and CDR2: MGHDK and SYGVNS. Trimming removed 6 bases at V and 3 bases at J, with 16 bases between. The length of the CDR3 is 15 residues. Variable domain in full (rest from reference TRBV25-1 and TRBJ2-3): EADIYQTPRYLVIGTGKKITLECSQTMGHDKMYWYQQDPGMELHLIHYSYGVNSTEKGDLSSESTVSRIRTEHFPLTLESARPSHTSQYLCASSEGGGRTDTQYFGPGTRLTVL.

This rearrangement joins TRBV28 to TRBJ2-7; 7 positions agree with TRBD1. Germline lookup yields CDR1 MDHEN and CDR2 SYDVKM. V lost 5 bases and J lost 2; bases outside the gene matches: 9. The CDR3 loop spans 15 amino acids. DNA of the CDR3: TGTGCCAGCAGTACGACGACAGGGTACGCCTACGAGCAGTACTTC. This sequence encodes CASSTTTGYAYEQYF.

The chain employs TRBV7-8 and TRBJ2-7; no firm D call. This CDR3 is built from 16 residues. Germline CDR1 SGHVS, CDR2 FQNEAQ. The V gene lost 4 bases and the J gene lost 4 bases, with 20 bases spanning the gap. This CDR3 is CASSWGSGQMTYEQYF. CDR3 DNA sequence: TGTGCCAGCAGCTGGGGTTCGGGCCAGATGACTTACGAGCAGTACTTC.

V gene TRBV4-1 combines with J gene TRBJ1-5, with D unclear. V lost 0 bases, J lost 0 bases, and 9 bases lay in between. Germline assignment: CDR1 MGHRA and CDR2 YSYEKL. There are 16 residues in the CDR3. CDR3 protein: CASSQEAGYSNQPQHF. The CDR3 DNA sequence: TGCGCCAGCAGCCAAGAGGCCGGATATAGCAATCAGCCCCAGCATTTT.

The V gene is TRBV6-1, the J gene TRBJ2-3; D not certain. Per germline, CDR1 MNHNS and CDR2 SASEGT. There are 15 residues in the CDR3. Trimming removed 6 bases from V and 0 bases from J, with 13 bases in between. CDR3: CASSGRTRSTDTQYF. The CDR3 coding sequence is TGTGCCAGCAGCGGGCGGACGAGAAGCACAGATACGCAGTATTTT.

The chain carries TRBV5-1 and TRBJ2-7, with D tentatively TRBD1 or TRBD2 (5 bases each). Germline V gene data show CDR1 as SGHRS and CDR2 as YFSETQ. The V end was cut by 0 bases, the J end by 5 bases, with 12 bases between. The CDR3 extends over 14 amino acids. CDR3: CASSLGRDGHEQYF. The CDR3 nucleotides read TGCGCCAGCAGCTTGGGCCGGGACGGCCACGAGCAGTACTTC.